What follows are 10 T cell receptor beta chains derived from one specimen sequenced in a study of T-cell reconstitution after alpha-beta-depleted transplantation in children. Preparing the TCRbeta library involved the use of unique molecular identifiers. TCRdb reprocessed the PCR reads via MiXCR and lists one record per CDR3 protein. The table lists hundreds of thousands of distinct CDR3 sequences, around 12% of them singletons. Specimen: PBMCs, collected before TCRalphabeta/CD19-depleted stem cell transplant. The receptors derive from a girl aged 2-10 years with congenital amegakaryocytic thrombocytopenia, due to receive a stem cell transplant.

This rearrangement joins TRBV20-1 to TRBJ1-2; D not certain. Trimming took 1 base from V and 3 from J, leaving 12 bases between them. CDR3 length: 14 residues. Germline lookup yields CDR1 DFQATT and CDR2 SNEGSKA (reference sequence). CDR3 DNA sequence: TGCAGTGCTAGAGCCACGAGGAGGGACTATGGCTACACCTTC. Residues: CSARATRRDYGYTF.

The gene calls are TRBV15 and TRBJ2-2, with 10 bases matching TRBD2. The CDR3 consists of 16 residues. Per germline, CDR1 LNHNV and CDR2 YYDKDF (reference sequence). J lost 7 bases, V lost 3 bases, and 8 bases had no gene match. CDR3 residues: CATSRTSGRADGELFF. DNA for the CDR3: TGTGCCACCAGCAGGACAAGCGGGAGGGCCGACGGGGAGCTGTTTTTT.

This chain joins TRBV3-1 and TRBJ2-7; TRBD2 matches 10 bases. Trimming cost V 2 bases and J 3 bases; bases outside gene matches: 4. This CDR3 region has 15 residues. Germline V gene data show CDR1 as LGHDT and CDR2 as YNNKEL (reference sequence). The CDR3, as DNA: TGTGCCAGCAGCCAACGGACTAGCGGCAACTACGAGCAGTACTTC. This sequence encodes CASSQRTSGNYEQYF.

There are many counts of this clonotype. For the CDR3, the DNA is TGTGCCAGCAGTACCCATCAGGGGTCCTATGGCTACACCTTC. Encoded protein: CASSTHQGSYGYTF. This sequence joins TRBV6-1 and TRBJ1-2; D possibly corresponds to TRBD1 (6 bases). V was pared by 5 bases and J by 4 bases, with 14 bases between. The germline CDR1 and CDR2 sequences are MNHNS and SASEGT. This CDR3 has 14 amino acids.

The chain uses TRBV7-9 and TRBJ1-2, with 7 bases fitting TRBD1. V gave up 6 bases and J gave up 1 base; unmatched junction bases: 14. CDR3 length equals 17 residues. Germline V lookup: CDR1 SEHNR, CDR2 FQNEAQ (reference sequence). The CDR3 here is CASSPPGQQRINYGYTF. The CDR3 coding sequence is TGTGCCAGCAGTCCTCCGGGACAGCAGCGAATTAACTATGGCTACACCTTC.

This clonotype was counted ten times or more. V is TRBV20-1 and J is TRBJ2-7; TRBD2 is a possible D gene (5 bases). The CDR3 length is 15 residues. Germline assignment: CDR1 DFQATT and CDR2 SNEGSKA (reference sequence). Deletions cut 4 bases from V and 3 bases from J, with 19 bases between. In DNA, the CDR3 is TGCAGTGCTAACCTCCCGGGAACACCGTTCTACGAGCAGTACTTC. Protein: CSANLPGTPFYEQYF.

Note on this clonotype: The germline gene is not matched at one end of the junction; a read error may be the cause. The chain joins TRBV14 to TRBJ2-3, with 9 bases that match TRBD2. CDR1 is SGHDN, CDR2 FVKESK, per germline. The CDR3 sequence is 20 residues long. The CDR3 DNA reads TGTGCCAGCATCCAAGATCTCAGGGCCGCTAGCGGGGACCCCACAGATACGCAGTATTTT. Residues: CASIQDLRAASGDPTDTQYF.

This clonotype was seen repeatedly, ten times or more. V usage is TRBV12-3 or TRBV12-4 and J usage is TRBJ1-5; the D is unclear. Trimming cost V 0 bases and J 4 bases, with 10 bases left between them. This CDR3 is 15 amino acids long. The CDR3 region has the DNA TGTGCCAGCAGTTTAGCCGTGAAGGGTAATCAGCCCCAGCATTTT. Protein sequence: CASSLAVKGNQPQHF.

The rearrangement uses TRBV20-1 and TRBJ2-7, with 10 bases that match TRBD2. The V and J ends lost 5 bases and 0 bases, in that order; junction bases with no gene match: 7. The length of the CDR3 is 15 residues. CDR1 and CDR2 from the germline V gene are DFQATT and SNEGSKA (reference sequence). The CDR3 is CSAYLSGRSSYEQYF. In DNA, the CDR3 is TGCAGTGCTTATCTTAGCGGGAGGAGCTCCTACGAGCAGTACTTC.

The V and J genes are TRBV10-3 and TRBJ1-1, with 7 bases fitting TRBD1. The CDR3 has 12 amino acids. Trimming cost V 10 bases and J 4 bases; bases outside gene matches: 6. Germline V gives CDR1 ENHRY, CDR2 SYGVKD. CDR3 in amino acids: CATQGQLTEAFF. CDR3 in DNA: TGTGCCACTCAGGGACAGCTCACTGAAGCTTTCTTT.